These T cell receptor beta chains were read from a single sample in a study of shared clonotypes between healthy human individuals. Libraries were prepared by immunoSEQ multiplex PCR; TCRdb keeps only in-frame clonotypes and omits some of them. The sample has about 480,000 clones; about four fifths are singletons. Source material: PBMCs. These receptors originate from a woman in her thirties or forties in good health. Some clones in this sample may be carry-over from other donors' samples. The CDR3 runs from the conserved cysteine through the conserved F or W. A D gene is named only where the DNA matches it firmly. Expanded clones get a size class; other rows say once, few or many, or leave the size out.

D | size | J | V | DNA | CDR3
TRBD2 | NA | TRBJ2-1 | TRBV18 | TGTGCCAGCTCTCCCCGGGGGGAGGGCCGCAATGAGCAGTTCTTC | CASSPRGEGRNEQFF
TRBD1 | once | TRBJ1-4 | TRBV9 | TGTGCCAGCAGCGAGACCCCCGGGACAGGGGCTGAAAAACTGTTTTTT | CASSETPGTGAEKLFF
NA | NA | TRBJ2-2 | TRBV29-1 | TGCAGCGTTGTTGGGGACCCGAACACCGGGGAGCTGTTTTTT | CSVVGDPNTGELFF
TRBD2 | NA | TRBJ2-1 | TRBV5-4 | TGTGCCAGCAGCTTGACTAGCGGGAGCCATCTGGGTAATGAGCAGTTCTTC | CASSLTSGSHLGNEQFF
NA | few | TRBJ2-1 | TRBV5-1 | TGCGCCAGCAGCTTCCCACTGGACTATCGCAATGAGCAGTTCTTC | CASSFPLDYRNEQFF
TRBD1 | NA | TRBJ2-3 | TRBV6-1 | TGTGCCAGCAGTGAACCCTTCCTGCCGGGACAGAGCACAGATACGCAGTATTTT | CASSEPFLPGQSTDTQYF
TRBD1 | NA | TRBJ1-2 | TRBV18 | TGTGCCAGCTCACCAAGGGACAGGGGGCCCCCTCATTATGGCTACACCTTC | CASSPRDRGPPHYGYTF
NA | NA | TRBJ1-1 | TRBV19 | TGTGCCAGTAGTATAGGGGGGGCCGGGGGCACTGAAGCTTTCTTT | CASSIGGAGGTEAFF
NA | NA | TRBJ1-2 | TRBV10-2 | TGCGCCAGCTTCGACGGTGGCGGCTACACCTTC | CASFDGGGYTF
NA | NA | TRBJ2-7 | TRBV30 | TGTGCCTGGAGTGACCACTACGAGCAGTACTTC | CAWSDHYEQYF
TRBD2 | once | TRBJ2-7 | TRBV28 | TGTGCCAGCAGTAGCGGGAGTCTGGGCGAGCAGTACTTC | CASSSGSLGEQYF
NA | NA | TRBJ2-1 | TRBV5-1 | TGCGCCAGCAGCTTGGCGGGACACGGGAGCGATGAGCAGTTCTTC | CASSLAGHGSDEQFF
TRBD1 | NA | TRBJ2-1 | TRBV10-3 | TGTGCCATCAGTGAGTCCCTCTCGGACAGGCGAGCCTACAATGAGCAGTTCTTC | CAISESLSDRRAYNEQFF
NA | NA | TRBJ1-3 | TRBV5-1 | TGCGCCAGCAGCTTGGACAGGGTAGACACCATATATTTT | CASSLDRVDTIYF
NA | NA | TRBJ1-5 | TRBV6-6 | TGTGCCAGCAGTTTTAGCAATCAGCCCCAGCATTTT | CASSFSNQPQHF
NA | NA | TRBJ2-1 | TRBV30 | TGTGCCTGGAGTGTAGGACAGCTAGATCCCCCAAACAATGAGCAGTTCTTC | CAWSVGQLDPPNNEQFF
NA | once | TRBJ1-5 | TRBV6-6 | TGTGCCAGCAGTTACGGCAGGGCGGAAGAGCAGCCCCAGCATTTT | CASSYGRAEEQPQHF
TRBD2 | many | TRBJ2-7 | TRBV7-6 | TGTGCCAGCACCCCGGGACTAGCGGGATACGAGCAGTACTTC | CASTPGLAGYEQYF
NA | NA | TRBJ2-1 | TRBV5-1 | TGCGCCAGCAGCTTGGCCCGGAACAATGAGCAGTTCTTC | CASSLARNNEQFF
TRBD1 | NA | TRBJ2-1 | TRBV7-3 | TGTGCCAGCAGCTCGGAGAAGGGGGCGTACAATGAGCAGTTCTTC | CASSSEKGAYNEQFF
NA | NA | TRBJ2-7 | TRBV28 | TGTGCCAGCAGTTCCCAGACCCGACGCTACGAGCAGTACTTC | CASSSQTRRYEQYF
NA | NA | TRBJ2-7 | TRBV27 | TGTGCCAGCAGTTTAGGACGGTGGTACGAGCAGTACTTC | CASSLGRWYEQYF
TRBD2 | once | TRBJ2-1 | TRBV28 | TGTGCCAGCAGCTACTCCGGGACGGGAGGCGATGAGCAGTTCTTC | CASSYSGTGGDEQFF
TRBD1 | NA | TRBJ2-1 | TRBV11-1 | TGTGCCAGCAGCCCGGGACAGGGGAAAAATGAGCAGTTCTTC | CASSPGQGKNEQFF
NA | NA | TRBJ2-2 | TRBV28 | TGTGCCAGCAGTTTATCCGCAGAGAACACCGGGGAGCTGTTTTTT | CASSLSAENTGELFF
NA | NA | TRBJ2-1 | TRBV27 | TGTGCCAGCAGTCCCTCCCTTAGCGGAACTAAGTACAATGAGCAGTTCTTC | CASSPSLSGTKYNEQFF
NA | NA | TRBJ1-2 | TRBV6-6 | TGTGCCAGCAGTTACTACCTGACCTCCTCCTCCTATGGCTACACCTTC | CASSYYLTSSSYGYTF
NA | NA | TRBJ2-3 | TRBV5-1 | TGCGCCAGCAGCTTGGAGGGGGGACTGCATTTTCGCACAGATACGCAGTATTTT | CASSLEGGLHFRTDTQYF
NA | NA | TRBJ2-1 | TRBV9 | TGTGCCAGCAGCGTAGCACAGAACAATGAGCAGTTCTTC | CASSVAQNNEQFF
TRBD2 | NA | TRBJ2-1 | TRBV28 | TGTGCCAGCAGACCTAGCGGGAGCTACAATGAGCAGTTCTTC | CASRPSGSYNEQFF
TRBD1 | NA | TRBJ1-4 | TRBV27 | TGTGCCAGCAGTCAAAACAGGGGAGAAACTAATGAAAAACTGTTTTTT | CASSQNRGETNEKLFF
NA | NA | TRBJ1-4 | TRBV4-3 | TGCGCCAGCAGCCGGGAGGCAGGGTGGGGGCGTGAAAAACTGTTTTTT | CASSREAGWGREKLFF
TRBD2 | NA | TRBJ2-5 | TRBV19 | TGTGCCAGTAGTACCGGGACTAGCGGGATTAAAGAGACCCAGTACTTC | CASSTGTSGIKETQYF
NA | NA | TRBJ1-2 | TRBV18 | TGTGCCAGCTCACCAGGGACATCCCCTAACTATGGCTACACCTTC | CASSPGTSPNYGYTF
TRBD1 | NA | TRBJ2-7 | TRBV19 | TGTGCCAGTAGCGGGACAGGTTTTCGCGAGCAGTACTTC | CASSGTGFREQYF